This T cell receptor beta chain emerged from a study of identical twins. Study-wide points: Findings came from cross-sectional statistics, without long-term follow-up of donors. Insertions were fewer in abundant cord blood beta clonotypes, whereas memory repertoires showed none of this pattern. Possibly, invariant MAIT and iNKT cells partly confounded zero-insertion analyses.

TCRdb fed the 5' RACE reads into MiXCR, producing one record per CDR3 protein. The sample holds more than 650,000 distinct CDR3 sequences, 6.1% seen once. Trimming removed 5 bases from V and 6 bases from J; junction bases left unmatched: 12. The CDR3 is 16 amino acids. Germline assignment: CDR1 MNHEY and CDR2 SMNVEV (reference sequence). Note on this clonotype: No antigen is known for it.

Sequencing used naive T cells sorted from blood. The sequence came from a man aged 18 to 29 in good health. This chain links TRBV27 with TRBJ1-1, with 10 bases that match TRBD1. The CDR3 coding sequence is TGTGCCAGCAGTCTAAATCCGGGACAGGGGTGGCCTGAAGCTTTCTTT. It codes for CASSLNPGQGWPEAFF.